This entry lists 22 T cell receptor beta chains sequenced from one sample in a study of technical replicates of blood from several donors. Repertoires were generated with immunoSEQ multiplex PCR, while TCRdb's copy carries only in-frame clones and drops some. The sample shows approximately 73,000 clones, 95% to 97% of them seen only once. Sequenced sample: T cells isolated from PBMCs. The receptors were gathered from a human donor in good health.

This chain joins TRBV11-3 and TRBJ2-7; 7 bases agree with TRBD2. V was pared by 9 bases and J by 2 bases, with 10 bases of the junction left unmatched. The germline CDR1 and CDR2 sequences are SGHNT and YENEEA. There are 14 residues in the CDR3. The CDR3 region is CASAEAGIPYEQYF. The CDR3, as DNA: TGTGCCAGTGCTGAAGCGGGAATTCCCTACGAGCAGTACTTC.

The chain carries TRBV27 and TRBJ2-1, with TRBD2 matching over 11 bases. V gave up 3 bases and J gave up 7 bases; unmatched junction bases: 5. The CDR3 contains 15 residues. Looked up from germline, CDR1 is MNHEY and CDR2 is SMNVEV (reference sequence). CDR3 DNA sequence: TGTGCCAGCAGTTTTAAGACTAGCGGGATAAATGAGCAGTTCTTC. Amino acid sequence: CASSFKTSGINEQFF.

This clone was seen only once. The chain is built from TRBV11-3 and TRBJ1-2, with D tentatively TRBD1 (6 bases). Trimming pared 5 bases from V and 2 bases from J, leaving 15 bases between. The germline gives CDR1 SGHNT, CDR2 YENEEA. The CDR3 has 15 residues. For the CDR3, the DNA is TGTGCCAGCAGCCCAAGACAGGTTAACAACTATGGCTACACCTTC. Translation: CASSPRQVNNYGYTF.

The chain carries TRBV5-4 and TRBJ2-6; possible D gene TRBD1, 5 bases. The CDR3 spans 17 residues. Trimming removed 3 bases from V and 2 bases from J, with 15 bases in between. Germline loops: CDR1 SGHNT, CDR2 YYREEE (reference sequence). The CDR3 DNA sequence: TGTGCCAGCAGCTCACCGACAGACTCACCTGGGGCCAACGTCCTGACTTTC. Translated: CASSSPTDSPGANVLTF.

This chain links TRBV2 with TRBJ2-7; TRBD1 matches at 9 bases. The germline V gene encodes CDR1 SNHLY and CDR2 FYNNEI. CDR3 length: 14 amino acids. The trim removed 2 bases at V and 7 bases at J, leaving 6 bases unmatched. CDR3 coding DNA: TGTGCCAGCAGTGAAATACAGGGGGCCGGGGAGCAGTACTTC. It is translated as CASSEIQGAGEQYF.

This rearrangement joins TRBV6-5 to TRBJ2-7; the match to TRBD2 covers 12 bases. From germline, CDR1 is MNHEY and CDR2 SVGAGI. V lost 6 bases to trimming and J lost 6 bases; unmatched junction nucleotides: 9. CDR3 length: 15 amino acids. The CDR3 here is CASSRRLAGVSEQYF. Here the CDR3 DNA reads TGTGCCAGCAGCCGAAGACTAGCGGGAGTGTCCGAGCAGTACTTC.

This chain joins TRBV10-3 and TRBJ1-1; 9 positions match TRBD1. Germline loops: CDR1 ENHRY, CDR2 SYGVKD. The CDR3 runs to 12 residues. Unmatched junction bases numbered 3, after V lost 7 bases and J lost 6 bases. This CDR3 is CAIKGTGPEAFF. As DNA, the CDR3 is TGTGCCATCAAAGGGACAGGGCCTGAAGCTTTCTTT.

The V and J genes are TRBV9 and TRBJ1-5, with D possibly TRBD1 on 5 matching bases. Between the trimmed V and J ends, which lost 0 bases and 4 bases, there was a span of 11 bases. The CDR3 consists of 15 residues. Per the germline V gene, CDR1 is SGDLS and CDR2 is YYNGEE. The DNA for the CDR3 is TGTGCCAGCAGCGTAGAGGGGCTCGGGAATCAGCCCCAGCATTTT. This gives the protein CASSVEGLGNQPQHF.

V gene TRBV4-3 combines with J gene TRBJ2-1; 13 bases align to TRBD2. V lost 3 bases, J lost 2 bases, and 4 bases stayed unmatched. CDR1 and CDR2 from the germline V gene are LGHNA and YSLEER. The CDR3 contains 17 residues. The chain's CDR3 is CASSQWTSGSTYNEQFF. The CDR3 DNA is TGCGCCAGCAGCCAGTGGACTAGCGGGAGTACCTACAATGAGCAGTTCTTC.

V and J are TRBV28 and TRBJ1-4; a weak D match, TRBD1 (6 bases). The CDR3 sequence is 13 residues long. Trimming pared 5 bases from V and 8 bases from J, leaving 12 bases between. CDR1 is MDHEN, CDR2 SYDVKM, per germline. The CDR3 is CASSMGAGEKLFF. The CDR3 bases are TGTGCCAGCAGTATGGGGGCAGGGGAAAAACTGTTTTTT.

The chain combines TRBV5-6 with TRBJ2-5; D may be TRBD1 (6 bases). The V and J ends lost 5 bases and 5 bases respectively, with 13 bases between them. There are 13 residues in the CDR3. The V gene's germline CDR1 is SGHDT and CDR2 YYEEEE. Here the CDR3 DNA reads TGTGCCAGCAGACACAGGGTAATCGAGACCCAGTACTTC. Encoded protein: CASRHRVIETQYF.

V is TRBV27 and J is TRBJ2-3; 13 bases agree with TRBD2. The CDR3 length is 18 residues. Trimming cost V 6 bases and J 6 bases; bases outside gene matches: 15. In germline, CDR1 is MNHEY, CDR2 SMNVEV (reference sequence). CDR3 protein: CASSLLTSGRAQGDTQYF. Written as DNA, the CDR3 is TGTGCCAGCAGCCTTTTAACTAGCGGGAGGGCCCAGGGGGATACGCAGTATTTT.

The V gene is TRBV6-5, the J gene TRBJ1-4; D gene uncertain. This CDR3 is 12 amino acids long. With 5 bases removed from V and 7 bases from J, the gap between germline ends came to 8 bases. Germline values: CDR1 MNHEY, CDR2 SVGAGI. The CDR3 here is CASSPEGEKLFF. CDR3 DNA: TGTGCCAGCAGTCCTGAGGGTGAAAAACTGTTTTTT.

This sequence joins TRBV9 and TRBJ1-2; 8 nucleotides agree with TRBD1. Germline V CDR1 and CDR2: SGDLS, YYNGEE. V shed 3 bases and J 3 bases; nucleotides not matched to a gene: 10. The CDR3 has 16 amino acids. As DNA, the CDR3 is TGTGCCAGCAGCGGGAGCCCGACAGGGGACGACTATGGCTACACCTTC. This encodes CASSGSPTGDDYGYTF.

The V call is TRBV18, the J call TRBJ1-5, with D possibly matching TRBD1 (5 bases). Germline CDR1 KGHSH, CDR2 LQKENI. Trimming removed 4 bases at V and 8 bases at J, with 12 bases between. CDR3 size: 13 residues. CDR3 protein: CASSRTIQEPQHF. For the CDR3, the DNA is TGTGCCAGCTCACGGACAATTCAGGAGCCCCAGCATTTT. Variable domain in full (rest from reference TRBV18 and TRBJ1-5): NAGVMQNPRHLVRRRGQEARLRCSPMKGHSHVYWYRQLPEEGLKFMVYLQKENIIDESGMPKERFSAEFPKEGPSILRIQQVVRGDSAAYFCASSRTIQEPQHFGDGTRLSIL.

This clone was found once. The chain has TRBV5-5 and TRBJ2-7; D perhaps matches TRBD1 (6 bases). The length of the CDR3 is 14 residues. The germline gives CDR1 SGHKS, CDR2 YYEKEE (reference sequence). The V end lost 5 bases, the J end lost 1 base, and 13 bases lay between the germline ends. CDR3 protein: CASRGQQMSYEQYF. The CDR3 DNA reads TGTGCCAGCAGAGGACAGCAGATGTCCTACGAGCAGTACTTC.

The chain combines TRBV19 with TRBJ1-5; D ambiguous. Germline-derived CDR1 and CDR2 are LNHDA and SQIVND (reference sequence). CDR3 length: 14 amino acids. Trimming left V 3 bases short and J 9 bases short, with 15 bases between. Written as DNA, the CDR3 is TGTGCCAGTAGTATTTCGGACCGCGCGGGGCCCCAGCATTTT. Amino acids: CASSISDRAGPQHF.

The chain uses TRBV9 and TRBJ1-1; TRBD1 aligns across 7 bases. The CDR3 has 15 amino acids. With 4 bases clipped from V and 4 bases from J, the junction kept 10 bases outside the gene matches. CDR1 is SGDLS and CDR2 is YYNGEE in the germline V gene. CDR3: CASSSSKGAGTEAFF. The CDR3 region has the DNA TGTGCCAGCAGCTCCTCTAAGGGGGCAGGCACTGAAGCTTTCTTT.

The V call is TRBV28, the J call TRBJ2-7; 7 bases are a match to TRBD1. Germline V lookup: CDR1 MDHEN, CDR2 SYDVKM. V lost 6 bases to trimming and J lost 0 bases; unmatched junction nucleotides: 11. The CDR3 spans 16 residues. DNA of the CDR3: TGTGCCAGCAGGCCGGGACAGCCATCAATCTCCTACGAGCAGTACTTC. This translates into CASRPGQPSISYEQYF.

The V call is TRBV6-1, the J call TRBJ2-4; 9 bases match TRBD1. This CDR3 comprises 15 residues. V lost 6 bases, J lost 13 bases, and 16 bases stayed unmatched. The germline gives CDR1 MNHNS, CDR2 SASEGT. This CDR3 is CASRAFRDRANVQYF. Written as DNA, the CDR3 is TGTGCCAGCAGAGCCTTTCGGGACAGGGCCAACGTCCAGTACTTC.

The chain recombines TRBV4-1 with TRBJ2-1, with 9 bases aligning to TRBD2. Germline CDR1 reads MGHRA; CDR2 reads YSYEKL. This CDR3 spans 18 amino acids. V lost 0 bases, J lost 3 bases, and 9 bases stayed unmatched. CDR3 nucleotide sequence: TGCGCCAGCAGCCAAGAAGGGGGCTGGACTAGCGACTACAATGAGCAGTTCTTC. Protein sequence: CASSQEGGWTSDYNEQFF.

This chain uses TRBV6-6 with TRBJ1-5; perhaps TRBD1 as D (6 bases). CDR3 length: 15 residues. The V end lost 0 bases, the J end lost 2 bases, and 8 bases lay between the germline ends. Germline V gene lookup returns CDR1 MNHNY and CDR2 SVGAGI (reference sequence). Here the CDR3 reads CASSYSGARNQPQHF. The CDR3 DNA reads TGTGCCAGCAGTTACTCGGGGGCGCGCAATCAGCCCCAGCATTTT.